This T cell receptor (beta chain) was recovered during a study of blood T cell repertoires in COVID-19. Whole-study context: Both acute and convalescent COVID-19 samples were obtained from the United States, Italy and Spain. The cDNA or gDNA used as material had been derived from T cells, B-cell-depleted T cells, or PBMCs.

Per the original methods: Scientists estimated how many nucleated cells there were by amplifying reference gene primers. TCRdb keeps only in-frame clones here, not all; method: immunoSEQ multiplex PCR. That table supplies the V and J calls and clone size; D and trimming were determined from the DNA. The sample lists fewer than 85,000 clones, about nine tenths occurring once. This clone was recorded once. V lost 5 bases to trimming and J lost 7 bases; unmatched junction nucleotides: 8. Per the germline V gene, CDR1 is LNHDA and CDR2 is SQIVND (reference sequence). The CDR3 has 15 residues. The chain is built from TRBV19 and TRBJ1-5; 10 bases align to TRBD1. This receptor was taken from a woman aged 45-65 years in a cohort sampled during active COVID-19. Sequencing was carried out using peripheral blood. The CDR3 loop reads CASSLMTGGDQPQHF. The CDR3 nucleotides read TGTGCCAGTAGTCTAATGACAGGGGGCGACCAGCCCCAGCATTTT.